A selection of T cell receptor beta chains follows, all from one sample in a study of T cells in pancreatic ductal adenocarcinoma. This table comes from immunoSEQ multiplex PCR, and its TCRdb copy is limited to in-frame clones, with some not included. The sample lists 100,000 or so clones, nearly 95% occurring once. The sample taken for sequencing was PBMCs. Receptor source: a human donor with pancreatic ductal adenocarcinoma. CDR3s include the opening cysteine and the closing phenylalanine or tryptophan. The order of the fields is V gene, D gene, J gene, clone size, CDR3 DNA, CDR3 protein. The D gene is left open where the match is weak. Clone sizes are given selectively: once, few, many, or a class where the clone is expanded.

V: TRBV2
D: .
J: TRBJ2-7
size: .
DNA: TGTGCCAGCCAGGACATTTCCTACGAGCAGTACTTC
CDR3: CASQDISYEQYF

V: TRBV9
D: TRBD1
J: TRBJ2-7
size: .
DNA: TGTGCCAGCAGCGCCAGCAGCTCCGGGACAGGGGTCTTC
CDR3: CASSASSSGTGVF

V: TRBV30
D: .
J: TRBJ2-2
size: .
DNA: TGTGCCTGGGCCCAGGGCCTCGCGGTGGAGCTGTTTTTT
CDR3: CAWAQGLAVELFF

V: TRBV6-5
D: .
J: TRBJ2-7
size: once
DNA: TGTGCCAGCAGTTACAATGCGAAGGGGGACGAGCAGTACTTC
CDR3: CASSYNAKGDEQYF

V: TRBV5-6
D: TRBD1
J: TRBJ2-1
size: .
DNA: TGTGCCAGCAGCTTCTTTGCAGGGGGCAAGTACAATGAGCAGTTCTTC
CDR3: CASSFFAGGKYNEQFF

V: TRBV6-1
D: TRBD1
J: TRBJ2-7
size: .
DNA: TGTGCCAGCAGTCTTACGGGACAGGTCTACGAGCAGTACTTC
CDR3: CASSLTGQVYEQYF

V: TRBV4-2
D: TRBD1
J: TRBJ2-7
size: .
DNA: TGTGCCAGCAGCCAAGACCGGGACAGACCCTACGAGCAGTACTTC
CDR3: CASSQDRDRPYEQYF

V: TRBV5-1
D: TRBD1
J: TRBJ2-5
size: .
DNA: TGCGCCAGCAGCCAGACAGGGTTTTGGGAGACCCAGTACTTC
CDR3: CASSQTGFWETQYF

V: TRBV6-5
D: .
J: TRBJ2-4
size: .
DNA: TGTGCCAGCACTCCCGGGGGACTTGGATACATTCAGTACTTC
CDR3: CASTPGGLGYIQYF

V: TRBV27
D: .
J: TRBJ1-1
size: few
DNA: TGTGCCAGCAGCCAGACTGAGAACACTGAAGCTTTCTTT
CDR3: CASSQTENTEAFF

V: TRBV18
D: TRBD2
J: TRBJ2-2
size: .
DNA: TGTGCCAGCTCACTTCTAGCGGGGAACACCGGGGAGCTGTTTTTT
CDR3: CASSLLAGNTGELFF

V: TRBV4-1
D: .
J: TRBJ2-5
size: .
DNA: TGCGCCAGCAGCCAAGGCCCGCAGGGGAGCGGCCCAGAGACCCAGTACTTC
CDR3: CASSQGPQGSGPETQYF

V: TRBV6-1
D: TRBD1
J: TRBJ1-1
size: .
DNA: TGTGCCAGCAGACCGACAGGGACCCCTGAAGCTTTCTTT
CDR3: CASRPTGTPEAFF

V: TRBV27
D: .
J: TRBJ2-3
size: .
DNA: TGTGCCAGCAGTTCGGTTACAGATACGCAGTATTTT
CDR3: CASSSVTDTQYF